This TCR beta chain stems from a study of blood T cell repertoires in COVID-19. In the study overall: In each case, the material was cDNA or gDNA derived from T cells, B-cell-depleted T cells, or PBMCs.

Cohorts were determined from participant-reported clinical history. Donors in Cohort 3 who had recovered were those with two negative PCRs, healthcare professional clearance, or resolution of their symptoms. Using immunoSEQ multiplex PCR, the repertoire was profiled, and TCRdb retains in-frame clones only, with some absent. The data hold 160,000 or so clones, with 80% to 90% observed a single time. The trim removed 5 bases at V and 7 bases at J, leaving 8 bases unmatched. CDR1 is MNHEY and CDR2 is SMNVEV in the germline V gene (reference sequence). This CDR3 spans 15 amino acids. The chain links TRBV27 to TRBJ1-6; 7 bases line up with TRBD1. The origin of this receptor is a woman in her forties or fifties who had recovered from COVID-19. Input material: PBMCs or T cells enriched from blood (not recorded which). The DNA for the CDR3 is TGTGCCAGCAGTAGGATCCAGGGGGTAAATTCACCCCTCCACTTT. It specifies CASSRIQGVNSPLHF.